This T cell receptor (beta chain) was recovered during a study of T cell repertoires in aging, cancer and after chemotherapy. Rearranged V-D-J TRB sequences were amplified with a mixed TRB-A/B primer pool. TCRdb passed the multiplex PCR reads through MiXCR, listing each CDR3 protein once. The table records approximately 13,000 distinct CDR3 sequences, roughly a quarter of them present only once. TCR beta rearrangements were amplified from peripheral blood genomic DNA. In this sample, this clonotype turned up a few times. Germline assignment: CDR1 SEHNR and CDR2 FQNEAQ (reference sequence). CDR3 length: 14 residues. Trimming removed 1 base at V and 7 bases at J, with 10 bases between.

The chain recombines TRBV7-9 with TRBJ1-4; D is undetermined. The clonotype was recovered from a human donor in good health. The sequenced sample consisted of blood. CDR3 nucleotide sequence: TGTGCCAGCAGCTTAGACCTGTTCCTTGAAAAACTGTTTTTT. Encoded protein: CASSLDLFLEKLFF.